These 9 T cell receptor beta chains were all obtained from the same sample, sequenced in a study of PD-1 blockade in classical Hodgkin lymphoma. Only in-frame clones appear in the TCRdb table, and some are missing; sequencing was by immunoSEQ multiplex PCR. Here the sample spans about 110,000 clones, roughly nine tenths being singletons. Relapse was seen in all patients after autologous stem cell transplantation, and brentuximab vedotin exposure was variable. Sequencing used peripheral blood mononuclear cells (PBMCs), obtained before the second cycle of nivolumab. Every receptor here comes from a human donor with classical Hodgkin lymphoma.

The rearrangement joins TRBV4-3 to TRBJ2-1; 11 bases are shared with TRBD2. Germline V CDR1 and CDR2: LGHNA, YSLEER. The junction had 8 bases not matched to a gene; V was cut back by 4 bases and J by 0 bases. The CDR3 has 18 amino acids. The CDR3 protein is CASSLGLAGSSSYNEQFF. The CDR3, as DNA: TGCGCCAGCAGCCTCGGACTAGCGGGTTCTAGCTCCTACAATGAGCAGTTCTTC.

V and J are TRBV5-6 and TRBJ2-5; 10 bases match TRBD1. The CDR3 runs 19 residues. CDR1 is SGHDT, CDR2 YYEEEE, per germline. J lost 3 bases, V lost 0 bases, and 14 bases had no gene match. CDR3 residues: CASSLVSFLWDRGEETQYF. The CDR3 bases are TGTGCCAGCAGCTTGGTATCGTTCTTGTGGGACAGGGGAGAAGAGACCCAGTACTTC.

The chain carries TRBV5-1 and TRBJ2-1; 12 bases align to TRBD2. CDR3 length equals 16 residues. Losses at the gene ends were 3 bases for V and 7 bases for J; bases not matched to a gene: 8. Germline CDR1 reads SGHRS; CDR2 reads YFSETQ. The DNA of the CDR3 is TGCGCCAGCAGCTCACTAGCGGGAGGCCGCGTTAATGAGCAGTTCTTC. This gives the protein CASSSLAGGRVNEQFF. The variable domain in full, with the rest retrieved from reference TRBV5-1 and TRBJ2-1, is KAGVTQTPRYLIKTRGQQVTLSCSPISGHRSVSWYQQTPGQGLQFLFEYFSETQRNKGNFPGRFSGRQFSNSRSEMNVSTLELGDSALYLCASSSLAGGRVNEQFFGPGTRLTVL.

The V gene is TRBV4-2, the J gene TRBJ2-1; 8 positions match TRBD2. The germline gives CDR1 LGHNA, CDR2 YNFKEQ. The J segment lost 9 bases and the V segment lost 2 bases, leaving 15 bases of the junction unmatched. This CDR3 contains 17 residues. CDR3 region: CASSQPQRELPQVEQFF. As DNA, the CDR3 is TGTGCCAGCAGCCAACCGCAGCGGGAGCTCCCCCAGGTTGAGCAGTTCTTC.

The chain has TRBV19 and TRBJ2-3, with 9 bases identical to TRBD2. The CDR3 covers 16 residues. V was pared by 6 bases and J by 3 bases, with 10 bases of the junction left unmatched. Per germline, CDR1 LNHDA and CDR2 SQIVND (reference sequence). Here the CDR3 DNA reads TGTGCCAGTAGAACAGGTGGACTAGCGAGGACAGATACGCAGTATTTT. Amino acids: CASRTGGLARTDTQYF.

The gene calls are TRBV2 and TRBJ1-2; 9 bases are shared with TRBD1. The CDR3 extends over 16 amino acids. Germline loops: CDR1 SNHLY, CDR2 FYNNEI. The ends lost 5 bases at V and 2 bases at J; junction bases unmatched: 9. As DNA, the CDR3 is TGTGCCAGCAGTACCCCGGGCACAGGGGGCAACTATGGCTACACCTTC. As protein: CASSTPGTGGNYGYTF. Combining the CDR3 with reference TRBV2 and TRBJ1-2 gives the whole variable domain EPEVTQTPSHQVTQMGQEVILRCVPISNHLYFYWYRQILGQKVEFLVSFYNNEISEKSEIFDDQFSVERPDGSNFTLKIRSTKLEDSAMYFCASSTPGTGGNYGYTFGSGTRLTVV.

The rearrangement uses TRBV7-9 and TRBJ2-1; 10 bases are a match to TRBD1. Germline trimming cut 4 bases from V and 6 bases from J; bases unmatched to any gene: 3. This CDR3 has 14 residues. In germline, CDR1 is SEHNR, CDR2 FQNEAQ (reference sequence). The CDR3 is CASSSRTGGNEQFF. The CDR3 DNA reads TGTGCCAGCAGCTCACGGACAGGGGGCAATGAGCAGTTCTTC.

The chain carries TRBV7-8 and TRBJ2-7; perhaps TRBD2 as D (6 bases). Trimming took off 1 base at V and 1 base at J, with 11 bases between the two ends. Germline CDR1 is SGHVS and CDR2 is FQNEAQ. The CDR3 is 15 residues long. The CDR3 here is CASSLGGDVSYEQYF. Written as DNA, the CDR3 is TGTGCCAGCAGCTTAGGGGGGGACGTGTCCTACGAGCAGTACTTC. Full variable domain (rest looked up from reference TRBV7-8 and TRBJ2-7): GAGVSQSPRYKVAKRGQDVALRCDPISGHVSLFWYQQALGQGPEFLTYFQNEAQLDKSGLPSDRFFAERPEGSVSTLKIQRTQQEDSAVYLCASSLGGDVSYEQYFGPGTRLTVT.

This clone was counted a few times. CDR3 nucleotide sequence: TGTGCCAGTAGGGGAGTACGTGCCTCTGGAAACACCATATATTTT. Protein: CASRGVRASGNTIYF. The chain uses TRBV19 and TRBJ1-3; D is uncertain. Germline V gene sequence: CDR1 LNHDA, CDR2 SQIVND (reference sequence). This CDR3 comprises 15 residues. The ends were cut back, 6 bases at V and 0 bases at J, with 12 bases in the middle.